This T cell receptor beta chain was sequenced in a study of graft-versus-host responses after intestinal transplantation. Study overall: Multivisceral, liver-intestinal, or isolated intestinal grafts were transplanted into recipients. Anti-thymocyte globulin induction was given to all recipients, followed by tacrolimus and steroids for two to four years.

Investigators treated the graft tissue so that it released intraepithelial and lamina propria lymphocytes. The table lists this clone with a few counts. V was clipped by 2 bases and J by 5 bases; unmatched bases: 17. Germline values: CDR1 SGHDT, CDR2 YYEEEE. The CDR3 loop spans 19 amino acids. The data were produced by immunoSEQ multiplex PCR, yet TCRdb's version contains in-frame clones alone and is incomplete. The profile shows 9,500 to 12,000 clones, 76% of them singletons. The gene calls are TRBV5-6 and TRBJ1-3; 9 bases align to TRBD1. The TCR was taken from a human patient who received an intestinal transplant, so some T cells may come from the graft donor. The sequencing used ileum tissue, collected 23 days after intestinal transplant. This CDR3 is CASSFPGGTSGTGRNTIYF. The CDR3 DNA reads as TGTGCCAGCAGCTTCCCAGGGGGGACCTCTGGGACAGGGAGAAACACCATATATTTT.